This entry concerns a single T cell receptor beta chain. There are many counts of this clonotype. Its recognized antigen is unknown. No much larger clone exists at a distance of one base, and base qualities are not known. This entry belongs to a study of T cells in Graves' hyperthyroidism and ophthalmopathy (dated by TCRdb to the late 2010s). Concerning the study at large: Peripheral blood was sampled at the time of initial diagnosis, prior to any treatment. The paper reports TCR Vbeta CDR3 sequencing of 135 peripheral blood samples: some 41 ophthalmopathy, under 85 hyperthyroidism and around 17 progressor patients. The 100 discovery patients were divided at random into training and test sets in a 7:3 ratio. An independent validation cohort of around 19 hyperthyroidism patients and approximately 15 patients who later progressed to ophthalmopathy tested prospective prediction of ophthalmopathy. The study also compared thyroid tissue and blood T-cell repertoires from a handful of Graves' hyperthyroidism patients. After blood sampling, hyperthyroidism patients were treated with methimazole at a starting dose of 30 mg daily, and ophthalmopathy patients were treated with high-dose intravenous methylprednisolone. A discovery cohort of about 100 patients, roughly 45 with Graves' ophthalmopathy and 57 with stable Graves' hyperthyroidism, was used to find distinguishing TCR V-J signatures. What the study reported, not specific to this receptor: Most expanded thyroid clonotypes (frequency above 0.001) were also detected in blood, a finding suggesting that blood repertoires may reflect thyroid immune responses. No statistical method was used to fix the sample size in advance, and group allocation was not hidden from the investigators. In cross-validation, a model built on a 13 V-J signature told ophthalmopathy apart from stable hyperthyroidism with approximately 90% sensitivity and approximately 84% specificity, and in testing the same model reached 80%/75%. In validation, the model predicted progression to ophthalmopathy with 55% to 71% sensitivity and 72% to 85% specificity, a median of 6.5 months before onset.

In the ophthalmopathy patients, disease was moderately to severely active, with a Clinical Activity Score of 3 or more, a NOSPECS grade of 4 or more, and a duration of less than 3 months. Patients with uncontrolled infections, other autoimmune diseases, pregnancy or lactation were excluded. Diagnoses relied on clinical symptoms, serum thyroxine and TRAb, thyroid ultrasound and orbital computed tomography. PBMCs were isolated from about 9 ml of fresh peripheral blood by Ficoll-Paque density gradient centrifugation. Trizol reagent was used to extract total RNA, and RNA quality was then checked on an Agilent 2100 Bioanalyzer. TCR beta CDR3 regions were amplified from RNA transcripts. The TCR CDR3 was subjected to a first round of RT-PCR using the HTBI primer set and the Qiagen OneStep RT-PCR kit. Libraries were constructed in a second round of multiplex PCR, after which size selection and purification were carried out. Libraries were sequenced paired-end with 100 bp reads on an Illumina HiSeq2000. In the authors' own workflow: Raw data were processed with SOAPnuke, discarding reads with adapters, uncalled bases, mean Phred below 15, or no exact constant-primer or identifier match. High-quality paired reads were merged using COPE v1.2.5, and each unique nucleotide sequence was defined as a clonotype. MiTCR v1.1 was used to align the clonotypes against IMGT TRBV, TRBD and TRBJ reference segments. The analysis was restricted to V-J combinations with a frequency above 0.0001, which together covered about 99% of the repertoires. The TCS score was defined as the ratio of F50 (clonal expansion) to E x V (chaos), calculated using BLOSUM62-based TCRdist between CDR3 peptides within each V-J. Welch's t-statistics and random forest reduced 500 to 550 V-J features to 10 to 15, which were used in a naive Bayes classifier (R e1071). Thyroid-blood repertoire similarity was quantified with the Morisita-Horn index. TCRdb took the public reads, trimmed them with fastp at Q25, ran MiXCR for clone calling and kept in-frame beta chains. When rows share a CDR3 protein, they turn into one entry using the most common DNA and genes. These V and J calls originate from TCRdb's pipeline instead of the authors' own analysis. In all, the sample holds more than 500,000 distinct CDR3 sequences, and roughly 14% of those were seen once. 3.5% to 4.5% of the sample belongs to the ten largest clones.

Sequenced material: blood. This clonotype was obtained from a woman aged 35 to 49 with Graves' ophthalmopathy.

Here is the DNA: TGTGCCAGCAGCTTAGGGGGAGGGCGGCACTACGAGCAGTACTTC. This sequence encodes CASSLGGGRHYEQYF. This chain is built from TRBV7-8 and TRBJ2-7; 7 bases in the junction line up with TRBD2. From the germline V gene, CDR1 is SGHVS and CDR2 is FQNEAQ. The CDR3 holds 15 amino acids from the cysteine to the phenylalanine. This entry keeps only the CDR3 DNA: 45 bases, framed from base 1. V is trimmed back by 1 base and J by 3 bases, and the junction contains 6 bases that no gene match accounts for.